The source of this T cell receptor beta chain is a study of blood T cell repertoires in COVID-19. Original analysis: Amplification from reference gene primers served as the basis for estimated nucleated cell counts. Using immunoSEQ multiplex PCR, the repertoire was profiled, and TCRdb retains in-frame clones only, with some absent. D and trimming were read from the DNA, whereas the V and J calls and clone size are those reported in that table. The data show about 160,000 clones, around 85% seen once. The germline CDR1 and CDR2 sequences are SEHNR and FQNEAQ (reference sequence). The CDR3 length is 16 residues. V was cut by 1 base and J by 0 bases, with 13 bases left in between.

The rearrangement links TRBV7-9 to TRBJ2-7; D remains unclear. This receptor was taken from a human donor with acute or convalescent COVID-19. The donor label of this sample is uncertain. The sample taken for sequencing was peripheral blood. CDR3 region: CASSLDLGLSSYEQYF. The CDR3 nucleotides read TGTGCCAGCAGCTTAGATCTCGGGTTATCCTCCTACGAGCAGTACTTC.